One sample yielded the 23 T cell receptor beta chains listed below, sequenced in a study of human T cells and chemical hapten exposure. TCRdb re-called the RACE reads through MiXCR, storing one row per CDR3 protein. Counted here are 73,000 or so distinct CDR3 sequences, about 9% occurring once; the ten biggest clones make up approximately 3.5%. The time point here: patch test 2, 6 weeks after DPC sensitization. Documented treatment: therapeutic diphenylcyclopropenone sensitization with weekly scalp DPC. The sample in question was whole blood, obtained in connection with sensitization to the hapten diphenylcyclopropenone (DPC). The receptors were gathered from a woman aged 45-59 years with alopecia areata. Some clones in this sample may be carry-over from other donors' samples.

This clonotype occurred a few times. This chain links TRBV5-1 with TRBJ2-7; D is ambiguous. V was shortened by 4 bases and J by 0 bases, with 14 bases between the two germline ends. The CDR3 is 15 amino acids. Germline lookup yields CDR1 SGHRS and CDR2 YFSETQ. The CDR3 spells CASSPRQLSSYEQYF. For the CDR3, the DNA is TGCGCCAGCAGCCCCAGACAATTAAGCTCCTACGAGCAGTACTTC.

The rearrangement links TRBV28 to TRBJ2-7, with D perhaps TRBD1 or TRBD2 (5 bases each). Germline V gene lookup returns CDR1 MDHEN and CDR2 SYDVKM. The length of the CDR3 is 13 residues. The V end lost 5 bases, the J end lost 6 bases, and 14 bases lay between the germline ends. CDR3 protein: CASSLQTGREQYF. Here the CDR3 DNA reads TGTGCCAGCAGTCTCCAAACGGGGCGCGAGCAGTACTTC.

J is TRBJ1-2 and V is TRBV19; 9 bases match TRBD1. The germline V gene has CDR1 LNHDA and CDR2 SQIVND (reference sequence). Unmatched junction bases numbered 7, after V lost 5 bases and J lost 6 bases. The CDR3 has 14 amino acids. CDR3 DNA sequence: TGTGCCAGTAGTGACAGGGGGGAGCGCCATGGCTACACCTTC. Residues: CASSDRGERHGYTF.

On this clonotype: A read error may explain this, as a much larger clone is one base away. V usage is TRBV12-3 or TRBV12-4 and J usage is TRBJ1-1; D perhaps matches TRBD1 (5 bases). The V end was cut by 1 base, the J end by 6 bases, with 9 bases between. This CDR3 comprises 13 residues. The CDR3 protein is CASSLDWGPEAFF. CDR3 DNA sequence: TGTGCCAGCAGTTTAGATTGGGGCCCTGAAGCTTTCTTT.

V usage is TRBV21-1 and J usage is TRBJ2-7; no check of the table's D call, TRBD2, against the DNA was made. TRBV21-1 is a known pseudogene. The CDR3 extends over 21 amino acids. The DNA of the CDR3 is TGTGCCAGCAGCAAAGGGGATAAGACTCAAGGGACTAGCGGGAGGGCCGTAGAGTACTACTTC. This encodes CASSKGDKTQGTSGRAVEYYF.

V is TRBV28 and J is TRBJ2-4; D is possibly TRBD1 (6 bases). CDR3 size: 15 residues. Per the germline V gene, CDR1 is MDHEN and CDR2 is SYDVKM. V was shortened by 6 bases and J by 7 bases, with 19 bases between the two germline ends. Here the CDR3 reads CASSSAGTGRNIQYF. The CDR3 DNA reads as TGTGCCAGCAGCTCCGCCGGTACAGGGCGTAACATTCAGTACTTC.

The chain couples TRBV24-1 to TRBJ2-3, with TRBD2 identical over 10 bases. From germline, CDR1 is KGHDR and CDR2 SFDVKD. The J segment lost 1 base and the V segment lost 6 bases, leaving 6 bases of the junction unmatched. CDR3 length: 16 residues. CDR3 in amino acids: CATSSGTSGGTDTQYF. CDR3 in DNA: TGTGCCACCAGTTCGGGTACTAGCGGGGGCACAGATACGCAGTATTTT.

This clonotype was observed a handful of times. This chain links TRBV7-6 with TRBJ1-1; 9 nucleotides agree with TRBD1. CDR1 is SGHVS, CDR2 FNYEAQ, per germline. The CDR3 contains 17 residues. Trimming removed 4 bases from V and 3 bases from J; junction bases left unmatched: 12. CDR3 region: CASSSPGQGAPDTEAFF. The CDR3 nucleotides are TGTGCCAGCAGCTCCCCGGGACAGGGCGCTCCTGACACTGAAGCTTTCTTT.

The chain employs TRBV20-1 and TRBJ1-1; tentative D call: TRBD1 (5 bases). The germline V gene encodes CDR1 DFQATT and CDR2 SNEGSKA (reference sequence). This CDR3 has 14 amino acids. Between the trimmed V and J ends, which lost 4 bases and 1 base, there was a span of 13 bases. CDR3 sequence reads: CSATPEGANTEAFF. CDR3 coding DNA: TGCAGTGCTACTCCTGAAGGGGCGAACACTGAAGCTTTCTTT.

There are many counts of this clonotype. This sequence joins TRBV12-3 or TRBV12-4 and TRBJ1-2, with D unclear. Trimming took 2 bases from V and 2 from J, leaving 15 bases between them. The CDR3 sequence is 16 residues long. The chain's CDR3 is CASSLRSGSPNYGYTF. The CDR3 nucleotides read TGTGCCAGCAGTTTAAGATCGGGTTCTCCGAACTATGGCTACACCTTC.

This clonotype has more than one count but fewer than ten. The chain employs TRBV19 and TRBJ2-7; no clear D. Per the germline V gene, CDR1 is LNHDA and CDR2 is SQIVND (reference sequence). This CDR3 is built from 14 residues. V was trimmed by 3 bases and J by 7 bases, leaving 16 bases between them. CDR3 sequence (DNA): TGTGCCAGTAGTATGTACGGCGGTTCGGAGGAGCAGTACTTC. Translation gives CASSMYGGSEEQYF.

This chain's CDR3 is CASSYRPGAGANVLTF. The DNA of the CDR3 is TGTGCCAGCAGTTACCGCCCCGGGGCTGGGGCCAACGTCCTGACTTTC. The chain couples TRBV6-2 or TRBV6-3 to TRBJ2-6, with a possible D match to TRBD2 (5 bases). The CDR3 is made up of 16 amino acids. CDR1 and CDR2 (germline): MNHEY, SVGEGT. V was clipped by 2 bases and J by 2 bases, with 10 bases between them.

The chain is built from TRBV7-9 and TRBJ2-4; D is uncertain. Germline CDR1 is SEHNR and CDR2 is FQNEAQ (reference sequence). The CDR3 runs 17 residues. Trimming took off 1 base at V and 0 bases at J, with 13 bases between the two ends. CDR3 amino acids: CASSLESGAEAKNIQYF. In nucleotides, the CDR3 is TGTGCCAGCAGCTTAGAGAGTGGCGCGGAAGCCAAAAACATTCAGTACTTC.

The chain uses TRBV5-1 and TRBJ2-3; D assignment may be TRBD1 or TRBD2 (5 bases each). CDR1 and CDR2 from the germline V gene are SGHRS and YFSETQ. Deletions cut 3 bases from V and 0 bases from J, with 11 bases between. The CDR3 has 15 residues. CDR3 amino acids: CASSSLEGSTDTQYF. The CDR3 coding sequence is TGCGCCAGCAGCTCTCTTGAGGGGAGCACAGATACGCAGTATTTT.

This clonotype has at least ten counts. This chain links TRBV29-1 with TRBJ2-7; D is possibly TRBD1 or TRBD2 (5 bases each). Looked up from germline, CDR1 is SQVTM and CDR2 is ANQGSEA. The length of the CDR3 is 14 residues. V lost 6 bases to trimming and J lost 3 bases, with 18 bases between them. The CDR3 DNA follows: TGCAGCGTGGGGGTAGGACAAGCTAACTACGAGCAGTACTTC. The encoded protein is CSVGVGQANYEQYF.

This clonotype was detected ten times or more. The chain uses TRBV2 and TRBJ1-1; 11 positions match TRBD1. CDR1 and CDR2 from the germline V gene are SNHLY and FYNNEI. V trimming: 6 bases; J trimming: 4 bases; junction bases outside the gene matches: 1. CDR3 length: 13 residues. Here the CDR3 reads CASRGTGGTEAFF. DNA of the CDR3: TGTGCCAGCAGAGGGACAGGGGGCACTGAAGCTTTCTTT.

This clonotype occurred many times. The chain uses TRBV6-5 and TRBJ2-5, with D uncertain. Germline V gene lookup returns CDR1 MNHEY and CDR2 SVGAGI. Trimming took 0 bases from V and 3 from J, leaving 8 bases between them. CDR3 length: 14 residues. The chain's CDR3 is CASSYSIPKETQYF. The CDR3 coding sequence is TGTGCCAGCAGTTACTCGATCCCAAAAGAGACCCAGTACTTC.

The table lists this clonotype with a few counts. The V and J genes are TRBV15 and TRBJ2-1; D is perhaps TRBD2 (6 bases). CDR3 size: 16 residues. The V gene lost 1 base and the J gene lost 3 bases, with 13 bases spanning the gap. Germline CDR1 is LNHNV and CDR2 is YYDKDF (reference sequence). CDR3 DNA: TGTGCCACCAGCAGAGCTGCGGGGACGCTCTACAATGAGCAGTTCTTC. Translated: CATSRAAGTLYNEQFF.

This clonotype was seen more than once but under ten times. This CDR3 is CASSPGLGDYEQYF. CDR3 DNA: TGTGCCAGCAGTCCGGGACTAGGTGACTACGAGCAGTACTTC. V usage is TRBV6-5 and J usage is TRBJ2-7, with 8 positions matching TRBD2. The CDR3 contains 14 residues. Germline-derived CDR1 and CDR2 are MNHEY and SVGAGI. The J segment lost 3 bases and the V segment lost 5 bases, leaving 6 bases of the junction unmatched.

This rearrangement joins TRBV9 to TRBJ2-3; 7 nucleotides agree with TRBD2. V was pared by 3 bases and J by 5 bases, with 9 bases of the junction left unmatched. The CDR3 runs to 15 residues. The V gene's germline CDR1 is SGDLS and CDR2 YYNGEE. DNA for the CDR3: TGTGCCAGCAGCGAGGGCAGCGGGAAAGGAGATACGCAGTATTTT. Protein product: CASSEGSGKGDTQYF.

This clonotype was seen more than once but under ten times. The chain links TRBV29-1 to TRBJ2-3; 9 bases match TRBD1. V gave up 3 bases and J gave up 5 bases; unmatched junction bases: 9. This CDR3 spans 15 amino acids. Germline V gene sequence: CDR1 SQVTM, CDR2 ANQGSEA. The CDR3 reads CSVDLQGAAGDTQYF. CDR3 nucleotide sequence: TGCAGCGTTGACCTACAGGGGGCCGCGGGAGATACGCAGTATTTT.

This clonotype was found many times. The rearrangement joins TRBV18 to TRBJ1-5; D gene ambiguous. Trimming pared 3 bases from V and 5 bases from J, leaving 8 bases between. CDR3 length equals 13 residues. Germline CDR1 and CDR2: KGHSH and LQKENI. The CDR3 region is CASSPTADQPQHF. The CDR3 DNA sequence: TGTGCCAGCTCACCTACGGCCGATCAGCCCCAGCATTTT.

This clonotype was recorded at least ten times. The CDR3 loop reads CASSQDLGAEAFF. CDR3 coding DNA: TGTGCCAGCAGCCAAGATCTAGGGGCTGAAGCTTTCTTT. The chain uses TRBV14 and TRBJ1-1; perhaps TRBD1 as D (5 bases). The ends were cut back, 0 bases at V and 6 bases at J, with 8 bases in the middle. This CDR3 is built from 13 residues. Per the germline V gene, CDR1 is SGHDN and CDR2 is FVKESK.